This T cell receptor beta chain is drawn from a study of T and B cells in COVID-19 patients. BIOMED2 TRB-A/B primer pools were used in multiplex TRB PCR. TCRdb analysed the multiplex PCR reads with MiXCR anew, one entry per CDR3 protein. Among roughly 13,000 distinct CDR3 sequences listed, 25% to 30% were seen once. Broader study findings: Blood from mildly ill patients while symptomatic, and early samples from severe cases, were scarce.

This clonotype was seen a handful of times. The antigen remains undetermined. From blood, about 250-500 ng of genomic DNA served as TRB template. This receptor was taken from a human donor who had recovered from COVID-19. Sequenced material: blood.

The CDR3 protein is CATSDLEWASTDTQYF. The CDR3 DNA sequence: TGTGCCACCAGTGATTTGGAGTGGGCTAGCACAGATACGCAGTATTTT. The chain employs TRBV24-1 and TRBJ2-3; D gene uncertain. V lost 0 bases, J lost 0 bases, and 9 bases lay in between. Germline CDR1 is KGHDR and CDR2 is SFDVKD. CDR3 size: 16 residues.